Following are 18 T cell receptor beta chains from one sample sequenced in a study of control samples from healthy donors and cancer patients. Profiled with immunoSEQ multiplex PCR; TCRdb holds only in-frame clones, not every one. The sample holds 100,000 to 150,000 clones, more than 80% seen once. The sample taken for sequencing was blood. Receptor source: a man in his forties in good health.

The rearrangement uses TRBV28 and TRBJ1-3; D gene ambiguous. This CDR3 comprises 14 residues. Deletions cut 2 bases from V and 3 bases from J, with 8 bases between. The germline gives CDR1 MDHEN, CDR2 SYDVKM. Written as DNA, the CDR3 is TGTGCCAGCAGTTTAGTGGCAGGTGGAAACACCATATATTTT. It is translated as CASSLVAGGNTIYF. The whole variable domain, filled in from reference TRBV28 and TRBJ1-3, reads DVKVTQSSRYLVKRTGEKVFLECVQDMDHENMFWYRQDPGLGLRLIYFSYDVKMKEKGDIPEGYSVSREKKERFSLILESASTNQTSMYLCASSLVAGGNTIYFGEGSWLTVV.

DNA of the CDR3: TGTGCCAGCAATCCCGACAGGTTCACCTACGAGCAGTACTTC. Its translation: CASNPDRFTYEQYF. The chain joins TRBV2 to TRBJ2-7, with D possibly being TRBD1 (6 bases). The CDR3 extends over 14 amino acids. With 7 bases removed from V and 2 bases from J, the gap between germline ends came to 15 bases. The V gene's germline CDR1 is SNHLY and CDR2 FYNNEI.

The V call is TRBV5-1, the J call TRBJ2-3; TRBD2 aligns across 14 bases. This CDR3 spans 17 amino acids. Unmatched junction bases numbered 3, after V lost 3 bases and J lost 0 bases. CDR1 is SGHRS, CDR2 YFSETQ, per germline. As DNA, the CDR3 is TGCGCCAGCAGCTGGGGGACTAGCGGGGGTAGCACAGATACGCAGTATTTT. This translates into CASSWGTSGGSTDTQYF.

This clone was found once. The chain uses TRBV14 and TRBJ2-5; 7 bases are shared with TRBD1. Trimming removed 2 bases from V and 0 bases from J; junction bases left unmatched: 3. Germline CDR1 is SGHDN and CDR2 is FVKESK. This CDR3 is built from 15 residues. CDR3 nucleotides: TGTGCCAGCAGCCAAACACAGGGGTACCAAGAGACCCAGTACTTC. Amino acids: CASSQTQGYQETQYF.

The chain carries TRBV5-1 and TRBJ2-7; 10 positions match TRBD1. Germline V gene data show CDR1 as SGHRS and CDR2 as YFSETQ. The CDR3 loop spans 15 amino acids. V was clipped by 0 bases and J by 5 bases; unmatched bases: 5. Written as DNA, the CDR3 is TGCGCCAGCAGCTTGGAAGCGACAGGGGGCCACGAGCAGTACTTC. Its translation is CASSLEATGGHEQYF.

The CDR3 region is CASSEVARNYGYTF. Here the CDR3 DNA reads TGTGCCAGCAGTGAAGTAGCCAGAAACTATGGCTACACCTTC. This rearrangement joins TRBV6-1 to TRBJ1-2; D gene uncertain. Germline V gene sequence: CDR1 MNHNS, CDR2 SASEGT. The CDR3 loop spans 14 amino acids. The V gene lost 1 base and the J gene lost 2 bases, with 8 bases spanning the gap.

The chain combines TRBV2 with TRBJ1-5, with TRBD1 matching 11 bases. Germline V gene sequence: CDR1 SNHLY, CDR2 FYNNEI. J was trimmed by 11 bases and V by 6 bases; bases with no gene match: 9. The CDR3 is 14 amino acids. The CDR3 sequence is CASSAGQGVMAQHF. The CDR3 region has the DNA TGTGCCAGCAGCGCGGGACAGGGGGTCATGGCCCAGCATTTT.

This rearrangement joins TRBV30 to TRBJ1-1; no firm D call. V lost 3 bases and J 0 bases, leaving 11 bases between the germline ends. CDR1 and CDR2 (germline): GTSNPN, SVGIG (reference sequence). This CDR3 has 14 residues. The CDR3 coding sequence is TGTGCCTGGAGGCCGGGAGAGTTGAACACTGAAGCTTTCTTT. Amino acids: CAWRPGELNTEAFF.

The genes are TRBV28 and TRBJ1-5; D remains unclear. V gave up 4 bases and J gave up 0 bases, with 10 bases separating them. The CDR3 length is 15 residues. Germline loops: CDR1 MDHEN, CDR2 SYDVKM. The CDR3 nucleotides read TGTGCCAGCAGTTACGGCGGTTATAGCAATCAGCCCCAGCATTTT. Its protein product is CASSYGGYSNQPQHF. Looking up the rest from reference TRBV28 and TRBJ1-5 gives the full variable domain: DVKVTQSSRYLVKRTGEKVFLECVQDMDHENMFWYRQDPGLGLRLIYFSYDVKMKEKGDIPEGYSVSREKKERFSLILESASTNQTSMYLCASSYGGYSNQPQHFGDGTRLSIL.

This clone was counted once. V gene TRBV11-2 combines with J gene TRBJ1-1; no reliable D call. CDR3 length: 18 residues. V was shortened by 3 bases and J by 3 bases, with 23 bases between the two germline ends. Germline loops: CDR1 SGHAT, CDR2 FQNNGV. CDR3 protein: CASSLSQLTNLQDTEAFF. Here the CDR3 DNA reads TGTGCCAGCAGCTTGTCTCAGCTAACTAACCTCCAAGACACTGAAGCTTTCTTT.

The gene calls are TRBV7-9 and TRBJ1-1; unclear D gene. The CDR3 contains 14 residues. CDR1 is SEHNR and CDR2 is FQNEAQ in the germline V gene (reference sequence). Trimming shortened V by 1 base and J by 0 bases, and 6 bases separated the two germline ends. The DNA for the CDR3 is TGTGCCAGCAGCTTAGATAGCATGAACACTGAAGCTTTCTTT. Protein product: CASSLDSMNTEAFF.

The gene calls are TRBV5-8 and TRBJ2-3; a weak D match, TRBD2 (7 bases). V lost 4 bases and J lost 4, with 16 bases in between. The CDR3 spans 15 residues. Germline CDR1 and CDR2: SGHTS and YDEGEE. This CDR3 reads CASSLRGAISDTQYF. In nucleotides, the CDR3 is TGTGCCAGCAGCCTTCGGGGGGCCATTTCAGATACGCAGTATTTT.

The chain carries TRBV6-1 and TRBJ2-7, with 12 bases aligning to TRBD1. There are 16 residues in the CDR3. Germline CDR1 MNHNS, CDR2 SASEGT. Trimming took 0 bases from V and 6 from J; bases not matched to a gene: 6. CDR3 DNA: TGTGCCAGCAGTGAAGCTCGGGGACAGGGGGCCTTCGAGCAGTACTTC. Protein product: CASSEARGQGAFEQYF.

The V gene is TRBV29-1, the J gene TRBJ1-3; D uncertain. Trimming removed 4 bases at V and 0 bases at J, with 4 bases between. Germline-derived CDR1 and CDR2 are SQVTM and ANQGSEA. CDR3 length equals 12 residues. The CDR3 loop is CSVVYSGNTIYF. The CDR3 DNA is TGCAGCGTTGTATACTCTGGAAACACCATATATTTT.

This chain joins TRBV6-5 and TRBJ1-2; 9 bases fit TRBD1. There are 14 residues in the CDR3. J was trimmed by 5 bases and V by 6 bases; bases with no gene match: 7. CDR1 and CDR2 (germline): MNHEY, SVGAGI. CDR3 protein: CASRRGQGIYGYTF. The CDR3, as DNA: TGTGCCAGCAGGAGAGGACAGGGGATTTATGGCTACACCTTC.

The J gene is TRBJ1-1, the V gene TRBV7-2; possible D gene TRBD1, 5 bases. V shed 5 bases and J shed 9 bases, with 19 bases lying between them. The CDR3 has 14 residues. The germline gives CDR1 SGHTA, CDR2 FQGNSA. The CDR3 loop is CASSPRRGPDKAFF. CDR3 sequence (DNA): TGTGCCAGCAGCCCCCGAAGGGGACCGGATAAAGCTTTCTTT.

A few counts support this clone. The CDR3 loop reads CASSRGGTDTQYF. DNA of the CDR3: TGTGCCAGCAGTCGGGGGGGCACAGATACGCAGTATTTT. The chain has TRBV6-6 and TRBJ2-3; 7 nucleotides agree with TRBD2. The trim removed 5 bases at V and 1 base at J, leaving 0 bases unmatched. The CDR3 covers 13 residues. CDR1 and CDR2 (germline): MNHNY, SVGAGI (reference sequence).

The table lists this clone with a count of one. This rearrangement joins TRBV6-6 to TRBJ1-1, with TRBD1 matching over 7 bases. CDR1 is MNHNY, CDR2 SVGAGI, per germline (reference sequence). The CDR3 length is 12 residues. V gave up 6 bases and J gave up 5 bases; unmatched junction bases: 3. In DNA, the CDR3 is TGTGCCAGCAGCTTACAGGGGACTGAAGCTTTCTTT. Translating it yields CASSLQGTEAFF.